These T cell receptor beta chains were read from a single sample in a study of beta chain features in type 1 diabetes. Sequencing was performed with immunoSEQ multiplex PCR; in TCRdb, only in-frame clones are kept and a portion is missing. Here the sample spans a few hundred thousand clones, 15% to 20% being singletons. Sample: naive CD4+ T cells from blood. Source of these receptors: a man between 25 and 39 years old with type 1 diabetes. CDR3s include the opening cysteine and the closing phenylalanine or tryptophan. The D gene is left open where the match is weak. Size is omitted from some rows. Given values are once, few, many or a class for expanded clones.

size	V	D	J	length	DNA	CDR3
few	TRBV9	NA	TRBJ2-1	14	TGTGCCAGCAGCGTAGTTCGAGCATACAATGAGCAGTTCTTC	CASSVVRAYNEQFF
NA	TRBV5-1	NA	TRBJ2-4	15	TGCGCCAGCAGCTTGTTCCGGGAAGCCAAAAACATTCAGTACTTC	CASSLFREAKNIQYF
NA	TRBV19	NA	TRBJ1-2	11	TGTGCCAGTAGTCCTGGATATGGCTACACCTTC	CASSPGYGYTF
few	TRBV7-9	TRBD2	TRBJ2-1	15	TGTGCCAGCAGCCGGACTAGCGGGACCCCCAATGAGCAGTTCTTC	CASSRTSGTPNEQFF
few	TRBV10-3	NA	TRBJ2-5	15	TGTGCCATCAGGAAAGGGGGTACGAACCAAGAGACCCAGTACTTC	CAIRKGGTNQETQYF
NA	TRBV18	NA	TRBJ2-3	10	TGTGCCAGCGCCGGGGATACGCAGTATTTT	CASAGDTQYF
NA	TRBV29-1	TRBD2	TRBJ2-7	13	TGCAGCGTTGTGGTTAGCGGGAGCCACGAGCAGTACTTC	CSVVVSGSHEQYF
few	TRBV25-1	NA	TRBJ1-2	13	TGTGCCAGCAGTCTCAAGTCGGACTATGGCTACACCTTC	CASSLKSDYGYTF
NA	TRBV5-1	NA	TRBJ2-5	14	TGCGCCAGCAGCTTGGTGTCCAAAGGGGAGACCCAGTACTTC	CASSLVSKGETQYF
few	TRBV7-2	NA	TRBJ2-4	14	TGTGCCAGCAGCACCCAGGACAGATGGGACATTCAGTACTTC	CASSTQDRWDIQYF
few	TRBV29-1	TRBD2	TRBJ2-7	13	TGCAGCGTTGAAGGACTAGCGGGAGGCGAGCAGTACTTC	CSVEGLAGGEQYF
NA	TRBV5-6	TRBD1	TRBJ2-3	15	TGTGCCAGCAGCTTGCGACAGGACAGGGCAGATACGCAGTATTTT	CASSLRQDRADTQYF